This entry concerns a single T cell receptor beta chain. This sample was taken from a study of T cells expressing NK-cell markers. TCRdb reworked the 5' RACE reads into one entry per CDR3 protein, no DNA. The sample table sets out a few hundred thousand distinct CDR3 sequences. CDR3 size: 15 residues. Germline loops: CDR1 KGHDR, CDR2 SFDVKD. The chain links TRBV24-1 to TRBJ2-7; TCRdb's D gene call, TRBD1, goes unchecked for lack of DNA. Sequencing input: blood T cells: a sorted CD56 or NKG2C T cell subset, CD4+ or CD8+ T cells, or bulk PBMC T cells (not recorded which). This clonotype was sampled from a man aged 18-75 years in good health. The chain's CDR3 is CATSDSGQGAYEQYF.